The 21 T cell receptor beta chains presented below share a single source sample, sequenced in a study of blood T cells in healthy people across ages. A sample-barcoded 5' primer and a J-beta primer mix were used in a second PCR of roughly 6 to 12 cycles. TCRdb fed the 5' RACE reads into MiXCR, producing one record per CDR3 protein. The sample includes about 600,000 distinct CDR3 sequences, roughly 48% seen only once; the top ten take about 26%. Input material: blood. The receptors come from a man at least 80 years old in good health.

The chain recombines TRBV5-5 with TRBJ1-2, with 8 positions matching TRBD1. Losses at the gene ends were 2 bases for V and 5 bases for J; bases not matched to a gene: 8. CDR1 and CDR2 from the germline V gene are SGHKS and YYEKEE (reference sequence). This CDR3 region has 15 residues. CDR3 in DNA: TGTGCCAGCAGCTTCAGTCAGGGGGCTCAGTATGGCTACACCTTC. Residues: CASSFSQGAQYGYTF.

The chain links TRBV7-2 to TRBJ2-1; 7 bases map to TRBD1. Germline CDR1 reads SGHTA; CDR2 reads FQGNSA. This CDR3 region has 13 residues. After removal of 8 bases from V and 4 bases from J, the junction contained 5 bases not matched to a gene. CDR3 coding DNA: TGTGCCAGCGAACAGGGGCGGTACAATGAGCAGTTCTTC. This gives the protein CASEQGRYNEQFF.

The chain has TRBV7-2 and TRBJ2-3, with D perhaps matching TRBD1 (7 bases). CDR3 length equals 15 residues. V dropped 3 bases and J dropped 4 bases, with 14 bases sitting between them. From germline, CDR1 is SGHTA and CDR2 FQGNSA. CDR3 in DNA: TGTGCCAGCAGCTTCCAGGGGGGATACGCAGATACGCAGTATTTT. Protein: CASSFQGGYADTQYF.

The gene calls are TRBV12-3 or TRBV12-4 and TRBJ2-5; the D gene is possibly TRBD2 (5 bases). The CDR3 is 13 amino acids. The germline V and J ends were trimmed by 5 bases and 6 bases, with 13 bases remaining between them. CDR3 protein: CASSGERGQTQYF. The CDR3 region has the DNA TGTGCCAGCAGTGGGGAGCGAGGGCAGACCCAGTACTTC.

In its sample, this clonotype was seen many times. This rearrangement joins TRBV6-5 to TRBJ1-1, with 7 bases that match TRBD1. The CDR3 sequence is 14 residues long. With 2 bases clipped from V and 4 bases from J, the junction kept 4 bases outside the gene matches. Germline CDR1 MNHEY, CDR2 SVGAGI. DNA of the CDR3: TGTGCCAGCAGTTACGACAGGGTAGGCACTGAAGCTTTCTTT. Protein product: CASSYDRVGTEAFF.

This clonotype occurred a few times. The chain carries TRBV2 and TRBJ1-1; D is perhaps TRBD1 (5 bases). Germline V gives CDR1 SNHLY, CDR2 FYNNEI. The ends were cut back, 4 bases at V and 1 base at J, with 10 bases in the middle. The CDR3 length is 14 residues. The CDR3 nucleotides are TGTGCCAGCAGTGCGGGGGGATGGAACACTGAAGCTTTCTTT. Translating gives CASSAGGWNTEAFF.

The chain employs TRBV7-2 and TRBJ2-3; 10 nucleotides agree with TRBD2. V trimming: 8 bases; J trimming: 4 bases; junction bases outside the gene matches: 6. Germline assignment: CDR1 SGHTA and CDR2 FQGNSA. The CDR3 extends over 14 amino acids. The chain's CDR3 is CASLASGGADTQYF. CDR3 DNA sequence: TGTGCCAGCTTGGCGAGCGGGGGGGCAGATACGCAGTATTTT.

The chain recombines TRBV29-1 with TRBJ2-4; TRBD1 matches 9 bases. The J call is in doubt because the DNA end fits TRBJ2-7 better. The CDR3 is 13 amino acids. Germline assignment: CDR1 SQVTM and CDR2 ANQGSEA. CDR3: CSVTTGGSYEQYF. CDR3 in DNA: TGCAGCGTTACTACAGGGGGCAGCTACGAGCAGTACTTC.

In this sample, this clonotype turned up many times. The V gene is TRBV7-2, the J gene TRBJ2-7; 9 bases align to TRBD1. Trimming removed 6 bases from V and 4 bases from J; junction bases left unmatched: 10. Germline V gene lookup returns CDR1 SGHTA and CDR2 FQGNSA. The CDR3 has 15 amino acids. The CDR3 loop is CASRTTGTGIYEQYF. CDR3 bases: TGTGCCAGCAGAACAACCGGGACAGGGATTTACGAGCAGTACTTC.

There are a few counts of this clonotype. V usage is TRBV11-2 and J usage is TRBJ1-2; a possible D gene is TRBD1 (6 bases). Trimming removed 5 bases at V and 4 bases at J, with 11 bases between. CDR1 is SGHAT, CDR2 FQNNGV, per germline. This CDR3 contains 13 residues. The CDR3: CASSPGQIYGYTF. The DNA of the CDR3 is TGTGCCAGCAGCCCTGGACAGATCTATGGCTACACCTTC.

The rearrangement uses TRBV9 and TRBJ2-1; possible D gene TRBD1, 5 bases. The end of the DNA fits TRBJ2-7 better, so the J call may be wrong. From germline, CDR1 is SGDLS and CDR2 YYNGEE. The CDR3 has 16 amino acids. CDR3 loop: CASSAPSQGPYNEQYF. CDR3 bases: TGTGCCAGCAGCGCCCCCTCCCAGGGTCCCTACAATGAGCAGTACTTC.

The V call is TRBV29-1, the J call TRBJ2-6; possibly TRBD2 for D (5 bases). V gave up 0 bases and J gave up 0 bases, with 9 bases separating them. Germline V gives CDR1 SQVTM, CDR2 ANQGSEA. The CDR3 is made up of 16 amino acids. CDR3 nucleotides: TGCAGCGTTGAAGAGGGAGTCGACTCTGGGGCCAACGTCCTGACTTTC. Amino acid sequence: CSVEEGVDSGANVLTF.

The CDR3 here is CASSFTGGYEQYF. The CDR3 DNA reads as TGTGCCAGCAGCTTTACAGGGGGCTACGAGCAGTACTTC. The chain uses TRBV7-9 and TRBJ2-7, with 8 positions matching TRBD1. There are 13 residues in the CDR3. Per the germline V gene, CDR1 is SEHNR and CDR2 is FQNEAQ (reference sequence). V was clipped by 3 bases and J by 3 bases; unmatched bases: 1. Full variable domain (rest looked up from reference TRBV7-9 and TRBJ2-7): DTGVSQNPRHKITKRGQNVTFRCDPISEHNRLYWYRQTLGQGPEFLTYFQNEAQLEKSRLLSDRFSAERPKGSFSTLEIQRTEQGDSAMYLCASSFTGGYEQYFGPGTRLTVT.

The chain uses TRBV27 and TRBJ2-1; 11 bases fit TRBD2. Looked up from germline, CDR1 is MNHEY and CDR2 is SMNVEV (reference sequence). Trimming at V came to 2 bases and at J to 10 bases, leaving 7 bases not matched to a gene. The CDR3 sequence is 15 residues long. CDR3 DNA sequence: TGTGCCAGCAGTTTAAGGGGACTAGCGGCCTACGAGCAGTTCTTC. Protein sequence: CASSLRGLAAYEQFF.

This clonotype was counted once. A much larger clone lies a single base off, so this may be a read error. The chain combines TRBV29-1 with TRBJ2-3; TRBD1 matches 7 bases. V was clipped by 4 bases and J by 8 bases; unmatched bases: 9. Germline-derived CDR1 and CDR2 are SQVTM and ANQGSEA. CDR3 length: 13 amino acids. The CDR3 region has the DNA TGCAGCGTTGGCAGGGGGTACCCAGGTACGCAGTATTTT. Its translation: CSVGRGYPGTQYF.

In regard to this clonotype: A single base separates this from a much larger clone, so it may be a read error. CDR3 residues: CAGSSPDNLGGYTF. The CDR3 DNA is TGTGCCGGCAGTTCCCCGGACAATCTCGGGGGCTACACCTTC. J is TRBJ1-2 and V is TRBV6-5; D possibly corresponds to TRBD1 (5 bases). Germline CDR1 is MNHEY and CDR2 is SVGAGI. CDR3 length: 14 amino acids.

The chain combines TRBV30 with TRBJ2-5; 13 bases match TRBD2. CDR1 is GTSNPN, CDR2 SVGIG, per germline (reference sequence). The CDR3 totals 17 residues. The J segment lost 11 bases and the V segment lost 2 bases, leaving 17 bases of the junction unmatched. The CDR3 is CAWSNIPGGLAGEVQYF. CDR3 in DNA: TGTGCCTGGAGTAACATCCCCGGCGGACTAGCGGGAGAGGTGCAGTACTTC.

The table lists this clonotype with a few counts. This chain uses TRBV7-2 with TRBJ2-3; TRBD2 aligns across 7 bases. Per germline, CDR1 SGHTA and CDR2 FQGNSA. The CDR3 is made up of 13 amino acids. V lost 1 base to trimming and J lost 6 bases; unmatched junction nucleotides: 1. CDR3 loop: CASSLDGGDTQYF. The DNA of the CDR3 is TGTGCCAGCAGCTTAGACGGGGGGGATACGCAGTATTTT.

This chain connects TRBV7-2 to TRBJ2-3, with D unresolved. The CDR3 extends over 16 amino acids. Germline V gene sequence: CDR1 SGHTA, CDR2 FQGNSA. V dropped 9 bases and J dropped 2 bases, with 21 bases sitting between them. The CDR3 region is CASKPGFKGVTDTQYF. For the CDR3, the DNA is TGTGCCAGTAAACCGGGCTTTAAGGGCGTCACAGATACGCAGTATTTT.

This clonotype was counted between two and nine times. V is TRBV11-2 and J is TRBJ2-1, with D perhaps matching TRBD1 (7 bases). This CDR3 is 13 amino acids long. CDR1 SGHAT and CDR2 FQNNGV come from the germline V gene. Trimming pared 5 bases from V and 7 bases from J, leaving 12 bases between. CDR3 residues: CASSPAGGNEQFF. CDR3 sequence (DNA): TGTGCCAGCAGCCCCGCAGGGGGGAATGAGCAGTTCTTC.

This clonotype came up many times. The chain combines TRBV6-5 with TRBJ2-7; 9 bases are shared with TRBD2. The CDR3 is made up of 15 amino acids. From germline, CDR1 is MNHEY and CDR2 SVGAGI. V lost 4 bases to trimming and J lost 1 base; unmatched junction nucleotides: 5. This CDR3 reads CASSLTSGPSYEQYF. In DNA, the CDR3 is TGTGCCAGCAGTTTGACTAGCGGACCTTCCTACGAGCAGTACTTC.